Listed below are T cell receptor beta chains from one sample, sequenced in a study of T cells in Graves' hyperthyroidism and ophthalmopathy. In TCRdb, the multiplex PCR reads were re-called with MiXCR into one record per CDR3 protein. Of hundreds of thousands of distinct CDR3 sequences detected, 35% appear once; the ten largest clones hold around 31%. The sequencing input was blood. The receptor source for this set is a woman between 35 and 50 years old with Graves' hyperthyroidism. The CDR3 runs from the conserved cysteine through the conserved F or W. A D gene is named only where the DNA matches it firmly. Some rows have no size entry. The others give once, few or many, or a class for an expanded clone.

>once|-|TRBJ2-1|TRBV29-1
CSVGLPAEQFF
TGCAGCGTAGGACTACCTGCAGAGCAGTTCTTC
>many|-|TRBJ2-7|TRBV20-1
CSAMRLGNEQYF
TGCAGTGCTATGCGCCTGGGGAACGAGCAGTACTTC
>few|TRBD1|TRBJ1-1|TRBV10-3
CAAGQGPFTEAFF
TGTGCCGCAGGACAGGGTCCCTTCACTGAAGCTTTCTTT
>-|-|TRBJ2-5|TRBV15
CATSRNEETQYF
TGTGCCACCAGCAGGAACGAAGAGACCCAGTACTTC
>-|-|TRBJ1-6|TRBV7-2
CASSLGTSPLHF
TGTGCCAGCAGCTTAGGGACCTCGCCCCTCCACTTT
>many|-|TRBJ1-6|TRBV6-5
CASSYSIVRGYNSPLHF
TGTGCCAGCAGTTACTCGATCGTTAGGGGGTATAATTCACCCCTCCACTTT
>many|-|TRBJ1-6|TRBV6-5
CASSNDGSGSPLHF
TGTGCCAGCAGTAACGACGGGTCAGGGTCACCCCTCCACTTT
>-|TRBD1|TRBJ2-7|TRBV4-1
CASSQAPGTGGEQYF
TGCGCCAGCAGCCAGGCACCCGGGACAGGGGGCGAGCAGTACTTC
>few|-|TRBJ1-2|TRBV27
CASSLRGASYGYTF
TGTGCCAGCAGTTTAAGAGGAGCGAGCTATGGCTACACCTTC
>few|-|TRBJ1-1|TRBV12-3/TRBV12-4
CASSSGHSNTEAFF
TGTGCCAGCAGTTCGGGACACTCTAACACTGAAGCTTTCTTT
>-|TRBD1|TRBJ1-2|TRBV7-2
CASSPPDRARYGYTF
TGTGCCAGCAGCCCCCCCGACAGGGCGAGATATGGCTACACCTTC
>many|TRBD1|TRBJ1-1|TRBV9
CASSVEGGTGSAFF
TGTGCCAGCAGCGTAGAGGGGGGGACAGGGTCAGCTTTCTTT
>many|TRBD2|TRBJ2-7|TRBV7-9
CASSSISGGSYEQYF
TGTGCCAGCAGCTCCATTAGCGGGGGGTCCTACGAGCAGTACTTC
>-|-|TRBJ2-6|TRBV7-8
CASSLGGPEAF
TGTGCCAGCAGCTTAGGAGGGCCTGAAGCTTTC
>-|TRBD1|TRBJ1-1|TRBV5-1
CASSPQGAGNTEAFF
TGTGCCAGCAGCCCGCAGGGGGCCGGGAACACTGAAGCTTTCTTT
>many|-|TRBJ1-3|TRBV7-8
CASSLTLTGNTIYF
TGTGCCAGCAGCTTAACACTAACTGGAAACACCATATATTTT